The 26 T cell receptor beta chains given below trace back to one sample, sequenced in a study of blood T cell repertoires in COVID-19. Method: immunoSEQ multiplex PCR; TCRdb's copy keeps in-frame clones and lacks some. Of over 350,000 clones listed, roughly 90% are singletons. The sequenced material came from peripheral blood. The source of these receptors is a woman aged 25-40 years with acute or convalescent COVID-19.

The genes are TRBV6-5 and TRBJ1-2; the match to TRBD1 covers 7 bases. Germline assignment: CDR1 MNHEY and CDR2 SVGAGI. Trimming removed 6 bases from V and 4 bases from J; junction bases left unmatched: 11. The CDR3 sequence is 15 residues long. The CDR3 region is CASRGGQRKTYGYTF. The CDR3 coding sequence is TGTGCCAGCAGAGGGGGACAGCGAAAAACCTATGGCTACACCTTC.

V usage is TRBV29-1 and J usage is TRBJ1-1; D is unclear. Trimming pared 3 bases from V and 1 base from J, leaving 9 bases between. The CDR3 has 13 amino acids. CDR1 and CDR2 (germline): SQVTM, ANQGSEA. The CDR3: CSVEGRSNTEAFF. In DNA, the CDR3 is TGCAGCGTTGAGGGCAGATCGAACACTGAAGCTTTCTTT.

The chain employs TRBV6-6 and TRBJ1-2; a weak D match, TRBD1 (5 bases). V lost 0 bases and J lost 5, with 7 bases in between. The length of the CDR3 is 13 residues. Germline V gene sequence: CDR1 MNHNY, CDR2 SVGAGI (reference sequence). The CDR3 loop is CASSYSAGYGYTF. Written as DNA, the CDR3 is TGTGCCAGCAGTTACTCGGCAGGGTATGGCTACACCTTC.

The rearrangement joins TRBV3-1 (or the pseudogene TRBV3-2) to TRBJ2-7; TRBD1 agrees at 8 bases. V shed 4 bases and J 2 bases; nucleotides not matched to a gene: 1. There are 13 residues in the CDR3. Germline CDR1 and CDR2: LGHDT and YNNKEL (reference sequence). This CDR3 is CASSPTGAYEQYF. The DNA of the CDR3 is TGTGCCAGCAGCCCGACAGGGGCCTACGAGCAGTACTTC.

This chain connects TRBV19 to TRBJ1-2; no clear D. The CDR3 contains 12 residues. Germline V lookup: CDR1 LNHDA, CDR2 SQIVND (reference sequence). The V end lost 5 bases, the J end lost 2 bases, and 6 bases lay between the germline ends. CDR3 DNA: TGTGCCAGTAGTCCCGGGAACTATGGCTACACCTTC. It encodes CASSPGNYGYTF.

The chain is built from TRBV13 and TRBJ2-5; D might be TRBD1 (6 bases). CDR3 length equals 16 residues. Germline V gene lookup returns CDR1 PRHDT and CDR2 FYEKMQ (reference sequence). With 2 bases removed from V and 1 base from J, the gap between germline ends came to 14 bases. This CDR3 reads CASSLLGGGPQETQYF. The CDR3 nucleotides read TGTGCCAGCAGCTTATTAGGTGGGGGCCCCCAAGAGACCCAGTACTTC.

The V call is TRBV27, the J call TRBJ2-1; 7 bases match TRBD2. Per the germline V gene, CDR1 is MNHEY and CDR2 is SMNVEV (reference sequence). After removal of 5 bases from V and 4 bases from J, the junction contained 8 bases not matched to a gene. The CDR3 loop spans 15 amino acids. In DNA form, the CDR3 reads TGTGCCAGCAGTCCCTTGGGGAGGGATTACAATGAGCAGTTCTTC. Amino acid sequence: CASSPLGRDYNEQFF.

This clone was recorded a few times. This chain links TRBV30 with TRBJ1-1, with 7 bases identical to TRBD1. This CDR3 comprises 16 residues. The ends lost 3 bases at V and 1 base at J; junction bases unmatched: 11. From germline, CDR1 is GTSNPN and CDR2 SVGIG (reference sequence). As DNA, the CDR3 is TGTGCCTGGAGAGGCCAATCCGGACAGGCGAACACTGAAGCTTTCTTT. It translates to CAWRGQSGQANTEAFF.

The CDR3 DNA sequence: TGTGCCAGCAGGCGACAGGGGGCTTCCAAAAACATTCAGTACTTC. This codes for CASRRQGASKNIQYF. The chain recombines TRBV11-2 with TRBJ2-4; 10 bases align to TRBD1. With 6 bases clipped from V and 2 bases from J, the junction kept 4 bases outside the gene matches. CDR3 size: 15 residues. Germline assignment: CDR1 SGHAT and CDR2 FQNNGV.

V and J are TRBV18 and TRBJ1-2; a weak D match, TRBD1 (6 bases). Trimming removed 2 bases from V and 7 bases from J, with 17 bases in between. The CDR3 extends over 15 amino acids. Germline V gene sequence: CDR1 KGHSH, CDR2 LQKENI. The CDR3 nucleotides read TGTGCCAGCTCACCAAGGGCAGGACAGATCCGTGGCTACACCTTC. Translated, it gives CASSPRAGQIRGYTF. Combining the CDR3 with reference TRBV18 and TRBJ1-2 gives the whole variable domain NAGVMQNPRHLVRRRGQEARLRCSPMKGHSHVYWYRQLPEEGLKFMVYLQKENIIDESGMPKERFSAEFPKEGPSILRIQQVVRGDSAAYFCASSPRAGQIRGYTFGSGTRLTVV.

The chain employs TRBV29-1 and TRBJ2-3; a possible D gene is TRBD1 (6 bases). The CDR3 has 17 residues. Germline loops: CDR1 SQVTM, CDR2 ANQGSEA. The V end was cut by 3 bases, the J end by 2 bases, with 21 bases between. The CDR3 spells CSVEGAKGRDYTDTQYF. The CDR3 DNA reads TGCAGCGTTGAGGGGGCGAAGGGGCGAGACTACACAGATACGCAGTATTTT.

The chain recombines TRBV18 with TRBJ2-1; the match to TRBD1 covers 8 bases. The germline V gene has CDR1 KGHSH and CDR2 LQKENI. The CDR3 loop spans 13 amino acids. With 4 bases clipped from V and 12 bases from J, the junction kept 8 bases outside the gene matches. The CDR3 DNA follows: TGTGCCAGCTCACTCGGGACAGGTGATGGGCAGTTCTTC. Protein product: CASSLGTGDGQFF.

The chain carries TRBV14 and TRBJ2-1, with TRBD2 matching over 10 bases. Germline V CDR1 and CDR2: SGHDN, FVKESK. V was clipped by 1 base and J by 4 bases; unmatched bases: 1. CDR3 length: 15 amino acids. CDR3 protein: CASSQALAGYNEQFF. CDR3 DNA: TGTGCCAGCAGCCAAGCACTAGCGGGGTACAATGAGCAGTTCTTC.

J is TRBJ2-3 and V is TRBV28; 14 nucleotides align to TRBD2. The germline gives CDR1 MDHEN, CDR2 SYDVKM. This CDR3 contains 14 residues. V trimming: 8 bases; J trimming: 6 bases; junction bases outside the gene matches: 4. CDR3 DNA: TGTGCCAGCGGACTAGCGGGGGGTTCGGATACGCAGTATTTT. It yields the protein CASGLAGGSDTQYF.

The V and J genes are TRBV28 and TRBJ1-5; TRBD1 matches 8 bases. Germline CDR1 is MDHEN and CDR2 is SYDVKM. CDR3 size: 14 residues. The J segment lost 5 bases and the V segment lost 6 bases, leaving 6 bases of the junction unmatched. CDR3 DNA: TGTGCCAGCAGGATCTCAGGGGGCGATCAGCCCCAGCATTTT. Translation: CASRISGGDQPQHF.

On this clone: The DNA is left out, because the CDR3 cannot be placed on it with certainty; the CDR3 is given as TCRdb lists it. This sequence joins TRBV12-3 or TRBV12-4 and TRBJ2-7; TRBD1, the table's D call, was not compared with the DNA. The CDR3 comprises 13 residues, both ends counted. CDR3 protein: CASSSSGQNEQYF.

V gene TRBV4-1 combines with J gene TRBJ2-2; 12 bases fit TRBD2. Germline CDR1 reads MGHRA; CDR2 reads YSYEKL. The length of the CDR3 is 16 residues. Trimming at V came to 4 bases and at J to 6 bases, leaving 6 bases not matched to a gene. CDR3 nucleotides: TGCGCCAGCAGCCGGTGGACTAGCGGGGTTCCCGGGGAGCTGTTTTTT. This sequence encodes CASSRWTSGVPGELFF.

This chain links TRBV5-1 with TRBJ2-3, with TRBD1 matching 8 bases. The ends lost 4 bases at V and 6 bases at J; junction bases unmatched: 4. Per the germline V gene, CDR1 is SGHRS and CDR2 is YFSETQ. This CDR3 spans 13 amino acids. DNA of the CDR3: TGCGCCAGCAGCGAGGACAGGGCGGATACGCAGTATTTT. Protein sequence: CASSEDRADTQYF.

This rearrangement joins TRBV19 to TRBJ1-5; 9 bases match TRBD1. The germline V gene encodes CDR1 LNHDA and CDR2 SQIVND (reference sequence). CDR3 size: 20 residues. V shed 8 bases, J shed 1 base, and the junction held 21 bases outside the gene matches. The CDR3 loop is CASLQPYRGRGGESNQPQHF. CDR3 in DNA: TGTGCCAGTCTACAACCTTACAGGGGGCGCGGAGGGGAGAGCAATCAGCCCCAGCATTTT.

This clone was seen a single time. This chain's CDR3 is CASSLSGTNNSPLHF. In nucleotides, the CDR3 is TGTGCCAGCAGTCTGTCCGGGACAAATAATTCACCCCTCCACTTT. V and J are TRBV27 and TRBJ1-6; D is possibly TRBD1 (6 bases). The V and J ends lost 5 bases and 5 bases respectively, with 13 bases between them. Germline lookup yields CDR1 MNHEY and CDR2 SMNVEV (reference sequence). The CDR3 is made up of 15 amino acids.

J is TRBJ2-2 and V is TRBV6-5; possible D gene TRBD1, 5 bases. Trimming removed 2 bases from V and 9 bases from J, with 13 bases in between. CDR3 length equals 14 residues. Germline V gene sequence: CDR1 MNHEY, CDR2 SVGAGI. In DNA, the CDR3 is TGTGCCAGCAGTTACGAAGGGGCAGTTCGGGAGCTGTTTTTT. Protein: CASSYEGAVRELFF.

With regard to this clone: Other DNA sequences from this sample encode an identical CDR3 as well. This chain's CDR3 is CASSLWTGGYEQYF. CDR3 sequence (DNA): TGCGCCAGCAGCCTCTGGACAGGGGGATACGAGCAGTACTTC. The chain carries TRBV5-1 and TRBJ2-7, with 10 bases identical to TRBD1. Germline CDR1 and CDR2: SGHRS and YFSETQ. J was trimmed by 4 bases and V by 4 bases; bases with no gene match: 5. This CDR3 has 14 amino acids.

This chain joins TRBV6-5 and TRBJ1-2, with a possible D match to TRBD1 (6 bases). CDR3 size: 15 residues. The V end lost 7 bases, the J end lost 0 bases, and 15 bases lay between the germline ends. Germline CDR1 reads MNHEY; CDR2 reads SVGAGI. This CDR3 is CASTPQGQANYGYTF. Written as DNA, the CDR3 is TGTGCCAGCACCCCCCAGGGGCAAGCTAACTATGGCTACACCTTC.

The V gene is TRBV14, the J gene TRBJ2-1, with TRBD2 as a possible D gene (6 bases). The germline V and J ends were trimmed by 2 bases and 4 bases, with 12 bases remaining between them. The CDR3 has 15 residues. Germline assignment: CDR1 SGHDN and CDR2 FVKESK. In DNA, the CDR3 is TGTGCCAGCAGCCAACCGGGACTGGATTACAATGAGCAGTTCTTC. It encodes CASSQPGLDYNEQFF. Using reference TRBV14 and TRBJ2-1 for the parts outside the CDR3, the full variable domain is EAGVTQFPSHSVIEKGQTVTLRCDPISGHDNLYWYRRVMGKEIKFLLHFVKESKQDESGMPNNRFLAERTGGTYSTLKVQPAELEDSGVYFCASSQPGLDYNEQFFGPGTRLTVL.

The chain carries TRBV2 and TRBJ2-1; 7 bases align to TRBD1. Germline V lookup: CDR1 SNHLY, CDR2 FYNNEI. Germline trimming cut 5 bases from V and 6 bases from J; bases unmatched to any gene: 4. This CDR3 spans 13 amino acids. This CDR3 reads CASSRQGSNEQFF. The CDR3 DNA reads TGTGCCAGCAGTCGACAGGGTTCCAATGAGCAGTTCTTC.

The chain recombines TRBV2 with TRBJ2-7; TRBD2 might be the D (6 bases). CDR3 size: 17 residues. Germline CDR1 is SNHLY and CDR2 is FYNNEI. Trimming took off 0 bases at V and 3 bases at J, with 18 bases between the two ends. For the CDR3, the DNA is TGTGCCAGCAGTGAAGCTGGGGTTGGAGGGATCGGCTACGAGCAGTACTTC. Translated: CASSEAGVGGIGYEQYF.